What follows is one T cell receptor beta chain and its context. The antigen is unknown. Data came from immunoSEQ multiplex PCR; TCRdb stores just in-frame clones and leaves some out. The sample has 5,500 to 6,000 clones; 70% to 90% are singletons. This specimen comes from a study of T cell clonotyping in hematopoietic cell transplantation. Turning to the study itself: Cytoreduction preceded collection of pretransplant recipient samples.

Study results and caveats: Without cell sorting, CD4 versus CD8 contributions remain unresolved. At the given depth, recipient repertoires were over 95% de novo clonotypes. After transplant, recipient diversity fell while pathologically expanded clonotypes grew through day 180.

Time point given: recipient sample about 28 days before transplant, after cytoreduction. The sequencing used peripheral blood mononuclear cells, collected before stem cell transplant. The receptor comes from a woman between 45 and 60 years old with acute myeloid leukemia. Some clones in this sample may be carry-over from other donors' samples.

For the CDR3, the DNA is TGCGCCAGCAGCCCAAAGACAGGGGAGGGATACGAGCAGTACTTC. Protein sequence: CASSPKTGEGYEQYF. The V call is TRBV5-1, the J call TRBJ2-7, with D possibly being TRBD1 (8 bases). The CDR3 has 15 amino acids. The germline V gene encodes CDR1 SGHRS and CDR2 YFSETQ. Trimming pared 4 bases from V and 4 bases from J, leaving 18 bases between.